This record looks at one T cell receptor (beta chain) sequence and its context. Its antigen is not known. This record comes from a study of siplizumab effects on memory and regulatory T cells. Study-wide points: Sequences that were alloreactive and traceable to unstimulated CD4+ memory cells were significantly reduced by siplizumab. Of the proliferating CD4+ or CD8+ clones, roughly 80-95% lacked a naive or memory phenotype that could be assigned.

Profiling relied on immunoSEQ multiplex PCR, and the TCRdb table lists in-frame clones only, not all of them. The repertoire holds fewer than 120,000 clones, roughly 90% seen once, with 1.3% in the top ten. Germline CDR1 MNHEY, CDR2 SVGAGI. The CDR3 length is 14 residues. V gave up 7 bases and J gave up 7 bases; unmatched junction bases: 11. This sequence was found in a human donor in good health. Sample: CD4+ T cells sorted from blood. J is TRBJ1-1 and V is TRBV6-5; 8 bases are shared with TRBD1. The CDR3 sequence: CASTRIGTGNEAFF. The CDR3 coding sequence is TGTGCCAGCACCCGGATTGGGACAGGTAATGAAGCTTTCTTT.